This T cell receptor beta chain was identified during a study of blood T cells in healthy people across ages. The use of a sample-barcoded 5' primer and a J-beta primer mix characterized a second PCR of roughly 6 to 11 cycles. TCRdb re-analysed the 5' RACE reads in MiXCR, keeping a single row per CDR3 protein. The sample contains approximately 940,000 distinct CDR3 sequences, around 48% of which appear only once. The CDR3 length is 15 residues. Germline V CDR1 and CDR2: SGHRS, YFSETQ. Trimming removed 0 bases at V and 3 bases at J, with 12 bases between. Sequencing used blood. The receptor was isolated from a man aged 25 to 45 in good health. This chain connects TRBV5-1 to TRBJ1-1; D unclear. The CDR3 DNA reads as TGCGCCAGCAGCTTGGCCCAACTAATGGACACTGAAGCTTTCTTT. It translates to CASSLAQLMDTEAFF. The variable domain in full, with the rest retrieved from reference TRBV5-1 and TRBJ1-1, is KAGVTQTPRYLIKTRGQQVTLSCSPISGHRSVSWYQQTPGQGLQFLFEYFSETQRNKGNFPGRFSGRQFSNSRSEMNVSTLELGDSALYLCASSLAQLMDTEAFFGQGTRLTVV.